These 22 T cell receptor beta chains share one sample of origin, sequenced in a study of Ad26.COV2.S vaccination and SARS-CoV-2 variants. Sequenced by immunoSEQ multiplex PCR; TCRdb stores in-frame clones only, minus some. The data contain more than 300,000 clones, about 82% of them singletons. Specified treatment: 19 received Ad26.COV2.S at low or high dose, single or two shots; 5 received placebo; per-sample allocation not given. Sampling was done on day 63 after the first vaccine or placebo injection. Sequencing was performed on peripheral blood, taken in a trial of Ad26.COV2.S vaccine versus placebo. The receptor source for this set is a person between 18 and 60 years old who received the Ad26.COV2.S COVID-19 vaccine or a placebo.

The chain links TRBV5-1 to TRBJ2-3; D call uncertain. The V end lost 4 bases, the J end lost 6 bases, and 12 bases lay between the germline ends. Per germline, CDR1 SGHRS and CDR2 YFSETQ. The CDR3 contains 13 residues. The CDR3 DNA is TGCGCCAGCAGCCGGCAGGTCCGGGATACGCAGTATTTT. Translating gives CASSRQVRDTQYF.

The J gene is TRBJ2-7, the V gene TRBV13, with TRBD2 as a possible D gene (5 bases). This CDR3 spans 13 amino acids. V was cut by 4 bases and J by 4 bases, with 11 bases left in between. Germline lookup yields CDR1 PRHDT and CDR2 FYEKMQ (reference sequence). CDR3 sequence reads: CASSSSSRYEQYF. CDR3 nucleotides: TGTGCCAGCAGCTCTAGCTCCCGGTACGAGCAGTACTTC.

The chain joins TRBV30 to TRBJ2-7; D may be TRBD1 (5 bases). Germline CDR1 GTSNPN, CDR2 SVGIG (reference sequence). The CDR3 totals 12 residues. V gave up 2 bases and J gave up 3 bases, with 8 bases separating them. The CDR3 loop is CAWSKGFYEQYF. CDR3 bases: TGTGCCTGGAGTAAGGGGTTCTACGAGCAGTACTTC. Using reference TRBV30 and TRBJ2-7 for the parts outside the CDR3, the full variable domain is SQTIHQWPATLVQPVGSPLSLECTVEGTSNPNLYWYRQAAGRGLQLLFYSVGIGQISSEVPQNLSASRPQDRQFILSSKKLLLSDSGFYLCAWSKGFYEQYFGPGTRLTVT.

The CDR3 region is CASSPGDTLNYGYTF. CDR3 in DNA: TGCGCCAGCAGCCCGGGAGACACCTTGAACTATGGCTACACCTTC. The chain employs TRBV5-1 and TRBJ1-2; D remains unclear. The CDR3 loop spans 15 amino acids. The V and J ends lost 4 bases and 2 bases respectively, with 15 bases between them. Germline assignment: CDR1 SGHRS and CDR2 YFSETQ. Filled out from reference TRBV5-1 and TRBJ1-2, the complete variable domain reads KAGVTQTPRYLIKTRGQQVTLSCSPISGHRSVSWYQQTPGQGLQFLFEYFSETQRNKGNFPGRFSGRQFSNSRSEMNVSTLELGDSALYLCASSPGDTLNYGYTFGSGTRLTVV.

The V call is TRBV27, the J call TRBJ1-1; D is possibly TRBD1 (6 bases). The germline CDR1 and CDR2 sequences are MNHEY and SMNVEV (reference sequence). CDR3 length equals 13 residues. Between the trimmed V and J ends, which lost 1 base and 4 bases, there was a span of 7 bases. The CDR3 sequence is CASSLLGGTEAFF. In nucleotides, the CDR3 is TGTGCCAGCAGTTTATTAGGGGGCACTGAAGCTTTCTTT.

The chain joins TRBV19 to TRBJ1-6; D is uncertain. Germline V gene lookup returns CDR1 LNHDA and CDR2 SQIVND (reference sequence). V lost 0 bases and J 7 bases, leaving 7 bases between the germline ends. This CDR3 region has 14 residues. The CDR3 sequence is CASSIDRINSPLHF. DNA for the CDR3: TGTGCCAGTAGTATAGACCGGATCAATTCACCCCTCCACTTT.

This clone has only a few counts. The rearrangement links TRBV6-6 to TRBJ1-3, with D unclear. Germline CDR1 and CDR2: MNHNY and SVGAGI (reference sequence). Trimming removed 4 bases from V and 2 bases from J, with 6 bases in between. The CDR3 is made up of 13 amino acids. CDR3 sequence reads: CASSSGTGNTIYF. In nucleotides, the CDR3 is TGTGCCAGCAGTTCGGGTACTGGAAACACCATATATTTT.

This chain joins TRBV2 and TRBJ2-7, with 9 bases matching TRBD1. Germline V CDR1 and CDR2: SNHLY, FYNNEI. The junction had 4 bases not matched to a gene; V was cut back by 4 bases and J by 3 bases. CDR3 length equals 14 residues. Written as DNA, the CDR3 is TGTGCCAGCAGTGCCGGGACAGGGAACTACGAGCAGTACTTC. Protein product: CASSAGTGNYEQYF.

The chain carries TRBV7-9 and TRBJ1-2, with no clear D. Between the trimmed V and J ends, which lost 5 bases and 4 bases, there was a span of 14 bases. Germline V gives CDR1 SEHNR, CDR2 FQNEAQ (reference sequence). The CDR3 spans 14 residues. The CDR3 loop is CASSPLVAFYGYTF. CDR3 nucleotides: TGTGCCAGCAGCCCCCTCGTAGCATTCTATGGCTACACCTTC.

V usage is TRBV29-1 and J usage is TRBJ1-1; the D gene is possibly TRBD1 (6 bases). Trimming left V 4 bases short and J 5 bases short, with 14 bases between. This CDR3 has 13 amino acids. CDR1 and CDR2 (germline): SQVTM, ANQGSEA. The CDR3 bases are TGCAGCGTTGCGACAGCCCAGGGGACTGAAGCTTTCTTT. Translating gives CSVATAQGTEAFF.

The rearrangement links TRBV7-3 to TRBJ2-2, with TRBD2 as a possible D gene (6 bases). The germline V and J ends were trimmed by 5 bases and 3 bases, with 10 bases remaining between them. CDR1 SGHTA and CDR2 FQGTGA come from the germline V gene. CDR3 length equals 14 residues. This CDR3 is CASSRDSYTGELFF. In nucleotides, the CDR3 is TGTGCCAGCAGCAGGGACTCGTACACCGGGGAGCTGTTTTTT.

This clone was found a few times. The chain combines TRBV9 with TRBJ1-3; no clear D. The germline V gene has CDR1 SGDLS and CDR2 YYNGEE. The CDR3 runs 13 residues. Between the trimmed V and J ends, which lost 4 bases and 0 bases, there was a span of 5 bases. The CDR3 nucleotides are TGTGCCAGCAGCTACACCTCTGGAAACACCATATATTTT. It translates to CASSYTSGNTIYF.

This clone was seen only once. The chain recombines TRBV5-4 with TRBJ1-3; 9 positions agree with TRBD1. V lost 0 bases, J lost 2 bases, and 6 bases stayed unmatched. CDR3 length equals 17 residues. Germline V gives CDR1 SGHNT, CDR2 YYREEE (reference sequence). Written as DNA, the CDR3 is TGTGCCAGCAGCTTGGCCCCGGGACAGGGAGCTGGAAACACCATATATTTT. It is translated as CASSLAPGQGAGNTIYF.

This clone appeared a few times. The chain recombines TRBV19 with TRBJ1-6, with 7 bases aligning to TRBD1. The CDR3 is 14 residues long. V was clipped by 6 bases and J by 10 bases; unmatched bases: 9. The V gene's germline CDR1 is LNHDA and CDR2 SQIVND (reference sequence). The CDR3 here is CASRPTGLESPLHF. The CDR3 nucleotides read TGTGCCAGTAGACCGACAGGGTTGGAATCACCCCTCCACTTT.

This clone was recorded once. CDR3 residues: CASSVRLAANNEQFF. CDR3 nucleotides: TGTGCCAGCAGCGTTAGACTAGCGGCGAACAATGAGCAGTTCTTC. The chain uses TRBV11-1 and TRBJ2-1; 9 bases are shared with TRBD2. Germline lookup yields CDR1 SGHAT and CDR2 FQDESV (reference sequence). This CDR3 has 15 residues. V trimming: 5 bases; J trimming: 5 bases; junction bases outside the gene matches: 7.

The V gene is TRBV7-2, the J gene TRBJ1-4; perhaps TRBD1 as D (6 bases). Trimming shortened V by 6 bases and J by 5 bases, and 10 bases separated the two germline ends. The CDR3 contains 13 residues. CDR1 is SGHTA and CDR2 is FQGNSA in the germline V gene. This CDR3 reads CASRRTANEKLFF. CDR3 bases: TGTGCCAGCAGAAGGACAGCAAATGAAAAACTGTTTTTT.

This clone was found a few times. The chain employs TRBV2 and TRBJ1-2; D not resolved. Per the germline V gene, CDR1 is SNHLY and CDR2 is FYNNEI. Trimming shortened V by 6 bases and J by 4 bases, and 12 bases separated the two germline ends. The CDR3 is made up of 13 amino acids. The CDR3 coding sequence is TGTGCCAGCAGCACCGATAAATCCTATGGCTACACCTTC. This codes for CASSTDKSYGYTF.

This clone showed up just a few times. The V gene is TRBV18, the J gene TRBJ1-1; no clear D gene. V lost 5 bases, J lost 2 bases, and 12 bases lay in between. The CDR3 consists of 14 residues. CDR1 and CDR2 (germline): KGHSH, LQKENI. Here the CDR3 reads CASSDYRDNTEAFF. DNA of the CDR3: TGTGCCAGCTCAGACTATAGGGATAACACTGAAGCTTTCTTT.

The chain combines TRBV18 with TRBJ2-2; D not certain. This CDR3 comprises 14 residues. The V gene lost 1 base and the J gene lost 5 bases, with 8 bases spanning the gap. Germline V lookup: CDR1 KGHSH, CDR2 LQKENI. The CDR3, as DNA: TGTGCCAGCTCACCACTGGATTCGACCGGGGAGCTGTTTTTT. Protein product: CASSPLDSTGELFF.

This chain joins TRBV12-3 or TRBV12-4 and TRBJ1-2; the D gene is possibly TRBD1 (5 bases). Trimming removed 4 bases at V and 8 bases at J, with 14 bases between. The CDR3 runs 13 residues. The CDR3: CASSSQGFGGYTF. CDR3 bases: TGTGCCAGCAGTTCTCAGGGTTTTGGAGGCTACACCTTC.

The chain employs TRBV12-5 and TRBJ2-1; D may be TRBD2 (5 bases). Germline V CDR1 and CDR2: LGHNT, FRNRAP. The CDR3 is made up of 14 amino acids. Trimming cost V 2 bases and J 6 bases, with 11 bases left between them. The CDR3 DNA follows: TGTGCTAGTGGTTTGAGGCAGGAGGTCAATGAGCAGTTCTTC. It encodes CASGLRQEVNEQFF.

The V and J genes are TRBV4-1 and TRBJ2-3; D unclear. The CDR3 spans 15 residues. Between the trimmed V and J ends, which lost 0 bases and 3 bases, there was a span of 10 bases. Germline lookup yields CDR1 MGHRA and CDR2 YSYEKL. Here the CDR3 DNA reads TGCGCCAGCAGCCAAGAAGGTTGGGGAACAGATACGCAGTATTTT. Its translation: CASSQEGWGTDTQYF.